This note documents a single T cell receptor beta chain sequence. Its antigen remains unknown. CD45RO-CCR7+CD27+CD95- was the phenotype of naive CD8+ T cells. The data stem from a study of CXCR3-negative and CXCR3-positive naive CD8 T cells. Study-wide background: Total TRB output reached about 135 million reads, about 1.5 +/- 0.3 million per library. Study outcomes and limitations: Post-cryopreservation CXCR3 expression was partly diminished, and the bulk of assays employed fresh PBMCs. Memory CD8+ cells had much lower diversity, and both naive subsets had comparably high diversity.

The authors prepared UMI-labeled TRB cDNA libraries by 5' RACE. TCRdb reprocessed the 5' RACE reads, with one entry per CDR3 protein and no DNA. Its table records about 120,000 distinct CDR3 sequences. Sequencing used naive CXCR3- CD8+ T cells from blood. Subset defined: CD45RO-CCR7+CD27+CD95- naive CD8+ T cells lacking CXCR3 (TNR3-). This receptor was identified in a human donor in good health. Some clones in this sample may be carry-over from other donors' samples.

The CDR3 loop is CASSLGGSPNTEAFF. The genes are TRBV7-3 and TRBJ1-1; TCRdb selects TRBD1, and the lack of DNA leaves this call unchecked. This CDR3 is 15 amino acids long. CDR1 SGHTA and CDR2 FQGTGA come from the germline V gene.